This T cell receptor (beta chain) was observed in a study of spatial heterogeneity in lung cancer. In the study overall: Counts of TCR transcripts in tumor regions correlated strongly with a matched bulk RNA-seq T cell module score.

Germline CDR1 and CDR2: MNHEY and SVGAGI. The CDR3 consists of 13 residues. The V and J ends lost 4 bases and 5 bases respectively, with 9 bases between them. This clonotype was seen at least ten times. Its antigen is unidentified. The time point: sample taken at primary tumor resection. Untreated early-stage non-small cell lung cancer patients, fewer than 85 in total, were the donors. Sequencing covered unsorted whole RNA taken from tumor, nontumor lung or frozen PBMC. The study, taken as a whole, reports: Intratumoral expanded alpha and beta TCR counts were found to track tumor mutation counts. Expanded TCR counts, ubiquitous and regional, correlated respectively with ubiquitous and regional nonsynonymous mutation counts.

Each CDR3 protein gets one entry after TCRdb re-called the 5' RACE reads with MiXCR. The table lists thousands of distinct CDR3 sequences, 2.9% of them singletons. Sequencing was performed on lung tumor tissue, taken at surgery. The chain carries TRBV6-5 and TRBJ2-1; D remains ambiguous. The clonotype was recovered from a male donor with early-stage non-small cell lung cancer. The chain's CDR3 is CASSSGIHNEQFF. The CDR3 DNA sequence: TGTGCCAGCAGTTCGGGTATCCACAATGAGCAGTTCTTC.